A selection of T cell receptor beta chains follows, all from one sample in a study of identical twins. TCRdb processed the 5' RACE reads anew with MiXCR; each CDR3 protein has one entry. This sample has about 720,000 distinct CDR3 sequences, with less than 10% found just once. The sample was also linked to a second study, of yellow fever vaccine responses in identical twins.

The sample was PBMCs. The receptors here all came from a woman aged 18-29 years in good health. Both conserved end residues are part of each CDR3. The order of the fields is CDR3 length, J gene, clone size, D gene, V gene, CDR3 DNA, CDR3 protein. A D gene is named only where the DNA matches it firmly. Size values are once, few and many counts, or a class for expanded clones, and some rows have none.

>14|TRBJ1-4|few|-|TRBV28
TGTGCCAGCAGTACGGCAGGAATGGGTGAAAAACTGTTTTTT
CASSTAGMGEKLFF
>16|TRBJ2-5|-|TRBD2|TRBV18
TGTGCCAGCTCACCAACGACTAGCGGGAGCCCAGAGACCCAGTACTTC
CASSPTTSGSPETQYF
>17|TRBJ2-7|few|TRBD2|TRBV4-3
TGCGCCAGCAGCCAAGATGCCGGGAGGGCCTGGTCCTACGAGCAGTACTTC
CASSQDAGRAWSYEQYF
>14|TRBJ2-4|-|TRBD1|TRBV7-9
TGTGCCAGCAGCTTTTTTCCGGGACAGGGAGTTCAGTACTTC
CASSFFPGQGVQYF
>13|TRBJ2-1|few|-|TRBV11-3
TGTGCCAGCAGCTTAGGGTCTTTAAATGAGCAGTTCTTC
CASSLGSLNEQFF
>13|TRBJ2-7|-|TRBD2|TRBV27
TGTGCCAGCAGGCTAGCGGGAGCGCAGGAGCAGTACTTC
CASRLAGAQEQYF
>14|TRBJ1-5|-|-|TRBV6-1
TGTGCCAGCAGACAAGGTGTTAGCAATCAGCCCCAGCATTTT
CASRQGVSNQPQHF
>12|TRBJ2-7|few|-|TRBV20-1
TGCAGTGCTAGGGCTAGCGTTTACGAGCAGTACTTC
CSARASVYEQYF
>13|TRBJ2-1|few|-|TRBV27
TGTGCCAGCAGTTTAAGTCCAGGGGTTGAGCAGTTCTTC
CASSLSPGVEQFF
>12|TRBJ1-4|many|-|TRBV12-3/TRBV12-4
TGTGCCAGCAGCGGCCTCCTCGAAAAACTGTTTTTT
CASSGLLEKLFF
>14|TRBJ2-1|-|-|TRBV12-3/TRBV12-4
TGTGCCAGCACCTATCCGGACCTAAACAATGAGCAGTTCTTC
CASTYPDLNNEQFF
>15|TRBJ2-6|few|-|TRBV7-9
TGTGCCAGCAGCTCAGTGTTTCCTGGGGCCAACGTCCTGACTTTC
CASSSVFPGANVLTF
>15|TRBJ2-1|-|-|TRBV12-5
TGTGCTAGTGGTTTCGACCGTTGGGGCTACAATGAGCAGTTCTTC
CASGFDRWGYNEQFF
>17|TRBJ1-4|-|-|TRBV12-5
TGTGCTAGTGGTTTGGTACAGGCAGGGCAAAAAGATGAAAAACTGTTTTTT
CASGLVQAGQKDEKLFF
>13|TRBJ1-1|few|-|TRBV20-1
TGCAGTGCTCCGGGCGGGGGGGCGTCTGAAGCTTTCTTT
CSAPGGGASEAFF
>18|TRBJ2-5|few|TRBD2|TRBV25-1
TGTGCCAGCAGTGAAACCGGGCCGGCTAGCGGGAGATTGGGGACCCAGTACTTC
CASSETGPASGRLGTQYF
>12|TRBJ2-7|few|TRBD2|TRBV29-1
TGCGGCGGGGGTAGGGGTTACGACGAGCAGTACTTC
CGGGRGYDEQYF
>14|TRBJ2-5|few|-|TRBV6-1
TGTGCCAGCAGGTCTACAATGTGGCAAGAGACCCAGTACTTC
CASRSTMWQETQYF
>13|TRBJ2-1|many|-|TRBV3-1
TGTGCCAGCAGCCCGACAGGCGTCGATGAGCAGTTCTTC
CASSPTGVDEQFF
>14|TRBJ2-3|few|-|TRBV28
TGTGCCAGCAGTTTAACCCTAGAGGGAGATACGCAGTATTTT
CASSLTLEGDTQYF
>13|TRBJ2-5|many|TRBD1|TRBV12-3/TRBV12-4
TGTGCCAGCAGGACAGGGAAGGGGGAGACCCAGTACTTC
CASRTGKGETQYF
>15|TRBJ2-1|-|-|TRBV28
TGTGCCAGCAGCAGAAATCGGGGCTCCTACAATGAGCAGTTCTTC
CASSRNRGSYNEQFF
>16|TRBJ2-1|-|-|TRBV11-2
TGTGCCAGCAGCTCCCTCCGTAGGGGCTCCTACAATGAGCAGTTCTTC
CASSSLRRGSYNEQFF
>15|TRBJ2-2|-|TRBD1|TRBV29-1
TGCAGCGTTGGAGGGACAGGGGGAAGCACCGGGGAGCTGTTTTTT
CSVGGTGGSTGELFF
>16|TRBJ2-3|many|TRBD2|TRBV12-3/TRBV12-4
TGTGCCAGCAGTTTCCCACTAGCGGGCGGCACAGATACGCAGTATTTT
CASSFPLAGGTDTQYF
>14|TRBJ2-2|few|-|TRBV28
TGTGCCAGCAGTCCGACAGTTTACGCCGGGGAGCTGTTTTTT
CASSPTVYAGELFF
>12|TRBJ2-7|-|TRBD2|TRBV20-1
TGCAGTTCCTTAGCGGGCCCTTACGAGCAGTACTTC
CSSLAGPYEQYF
>16|TRBJ2-7|many|TRBD1|TRBV5-8
TGTGCCAGCAGCTTGGTGTTGGGACAGGGCAACTACGAGCAGTACTTC
CASSLVLGQGNYEQYF
>14|TRBJ1-5|few|-|TRBV12-3/TRBV12-4
TGTGCCAGCAGTATACAGAGGGAGGGTCAGCCCCAGCATTTT
CASSIQREGQPQHF
>15|TRBJ2-4|-|-|TRBV27
TGTGCCAGCAGTTTATTGGGGGGGCCAAAAAACATTCAGTACTTC
CASSLLGGPKNIQYF
>12|TRBJ2-7|-|-|TRBV7-6
TGTGCCAGCAGCCCCGACGGGGACGAGCAGTACTTC
CASSPDGDEQYF
>14|TRBJ2-7|-|-|TRBV6-2/TRBV6-3
TGTGCCAGCAGTTACCCAGGACGGGACCAGGAGCAGTACTTC
CASSYPGRDQEQYF
>15|TRBJ2-1|few|TRBD2|TRBV6-2/TRBV6-3
TGTGCCAGCAGCCTCCGGACTAGCGGGAGGGATGAGCAGTTCTTC
CASSLRTSGRDEQFF
>16|TRBJ2-3|few|TRBD2|TRBV20-1
TGCAGTGCTAGACCCGGACTAGCGGGAAGCACAGATACGCAGTATTTT
CSARPGLAGSTDTQYF
>19|TRBJ2-3|-|TRBD2|TRBV4-2
TGTGCCAGCAGCCAAGACGAAGCACTAGCGGGAGCGCCAACAGATACGCAGTATTTT
CASSQDEALAGAPTDTQYF
>18|TRBJ2-1|few|TRBD2|TRBV20-1
TGCAGTGCCCCCCTGCGCAGTGGGACTAGCGGGGGGTGGGATGAGCAGTTCTTC
CSAPLRSGTSGGWDEQFF
>13|TRBJ2-7|few|-|TRBV6-1
TGTGCCAGCAGCGAAGGTACAGGGTTTAAGGAGTACTTC
CASSEGTGFKEYF
>16|TRBJ2-2|-|TRBD2|TRBV20-1
TGCAGTGCTAGGCATAGCGGGAGAAAGAGCACCGGGGAGCTGTTTTTT
CSARHSGRKSTGELFF
>14|TRBJ2-5|few|TRBD2|TRBV2
TGTGCCAGCACTCTGACTAGCGGGAGGGGGACCCAGTACTTC
CASTLTSGRGTQYF
>14|TRBJ2-7|-|TRBD2|TRBV29-1
TGCAGCGTGGGGCCCCTAGCGGGAGTTGGGGAGCAGTACTTC
CSVGPLAGVGEQYF
>14|TRBJ1-2|-|-|TRBV12-3/TRBV12-4
TGTGCCAGCAGTTCGGGCCAGCCAATCCCAGGCTACACCTTC
CASSSGQPIPGYTF
>17|TRBJ2-5|-|TRBD2|TRBV11-3
TGTGCCAGCAGCCACGGGACTAGCGGGAGCATTGGGGAGACCCAGTACTTC
CASSHGTSGSIGETQYF
>13|TRBJ2-2|-|-|TRBV7-8
TGTGCCATGCCGGGGCTTAGGGCCGGGGAGCTGTTTTTT
CAMPGLRAGELFF
>13|TRBJ2-7|-|-|TRBV20-1
TGCAGTGCTAGGAGCGACCGGGGCTACGAGCAGTACTTC
CSARSDRGYEQYF
>18|TRBJ2-3|-|TRBD1|TRBV10-3
TGTGCCATCAGTGATCGGGACAGGGGTGTGATGCCCCAAGATACGCAGTATTTT
CAISDRDRGVMPQDTQYF
>15|TRBJ2-7|-|TRBD1|TRBV19
TGTGCCACCAGAGCTGGACAGGGGGCTGTGCACGAGCAGTACTTC
CATRAGQGAVHEQYF
>15|TRBJ1-5|-|-|TRBV28
TGTGCCAGCAGTCCCGGGGAGTATAGCAATCAGCCCCAGCATTTT
CASSPGEYSNQPQHF
>13|TRBJ2-2|-|-|TRBV29-1
TGCAGCCACGTACATACGAACACCGGGGAGCTGTTTTTT
CSHVHTNTGELFF
>14|TRBJ2-3|-|-|TRBV2
TGTGCCAGCAGTGAGTGGCAGGAACCAGATACGCAGTATTTT
CASSEWQEPDTQYF
>16|TRBJ2-5|many|TRBD2|TRBV4-2
TGTGCCAGCAGCCAAGAAGTAGCGGGAGGGCCAGAGACCCAGTACTTC
CASSQEVAGGPETQYF
>17|TRBJ2-1|-|TRBD2|TRBV7-9
TGTGCCAGCAGCTTAGCTGCGGGACTAGCGGCCTACAATGAGCAGTTCTTC
CASSLAAGLAAYNEQFF